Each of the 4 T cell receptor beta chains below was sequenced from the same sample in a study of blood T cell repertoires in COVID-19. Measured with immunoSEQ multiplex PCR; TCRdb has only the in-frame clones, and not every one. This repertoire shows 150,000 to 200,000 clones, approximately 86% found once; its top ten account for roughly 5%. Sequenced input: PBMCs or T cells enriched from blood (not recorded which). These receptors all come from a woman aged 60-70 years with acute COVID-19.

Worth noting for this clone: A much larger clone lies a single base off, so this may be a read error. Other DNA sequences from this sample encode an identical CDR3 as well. The CDR3 bases are TGTGCTAGCACACTTGGGACTGGAGAGACCCAGTACTTC. Translation gives CASTLGTGETQYF. The rearrangement uses TRBV3-1 (or the pseudogene TRBV3-2) and TRBJ2-5, with a possible D match to TRBD2 (6 bases). CDR1 is LGHDT and CDR2 is YNNKEL in the germline V gene (reference sequence). There are 13 residues in the CDR3.

This CDR3 is CASSLQRDTEAFF. CDR3 coding DNA: TGTGCCAGCAGCTTGCAGAGGGACACTGAAGCTTTCTTT. J is TRBJ1-1 and V is TRBV5-6; no firm D call. From germline, CDR1 is SGHDT and CDR2 YYEEEE. Trimming left V 1 base short and J 3 bases short, with 7 bases between. This CDR3 has 13 amino acids.

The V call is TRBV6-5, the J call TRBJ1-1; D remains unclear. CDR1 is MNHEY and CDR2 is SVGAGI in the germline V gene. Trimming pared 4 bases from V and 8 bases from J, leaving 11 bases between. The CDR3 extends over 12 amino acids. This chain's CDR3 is CASSSLSGEAFF. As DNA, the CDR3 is TGTGCCAGCAGTTCGCTCAGCGGAGAAGCTTTCTTT.

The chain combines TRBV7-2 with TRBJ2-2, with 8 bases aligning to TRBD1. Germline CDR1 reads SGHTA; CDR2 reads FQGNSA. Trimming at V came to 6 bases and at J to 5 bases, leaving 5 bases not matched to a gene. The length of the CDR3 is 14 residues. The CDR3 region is CASRTGVTTGELFF. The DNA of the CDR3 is TGTGCCAGCAGGACAGGGGTAACGACCGGGGAGCTGTTTTTT.